This T cell receptor (beta chain) came from a study of T cells in Graves' hyperthyroidism and ophthalmopathy. Diagnoses were made from clinical symptoms, serum measures (thyroxine and TRAb), thyroid ultrasound and orbital computed tomography. This clonotype was seen more than once but under ten times. Researchers amplified the TCR beta CDR3 regions from RNA transcripts. The TCR CDR3 first-round RT-PCR relied on the HTBI primer set. TCRdb processed the multiplex PCR reads anew with MiXCR; each CDR3 protein has one entry. Of about 600,000 distinct CDR3 sequences detected, roughly 15% appear once; the ten largest clones hold roughly 3.5%. V was trimmed by 7 bases and J by 8 bases, leaving 11 bases between them. Germline-derived CDR1 and CDR2 are MNHNS and SASEGT. This CDR3 contains 11 residues.

The receptor was derived from a woman in her forties with Graves' ophthalmopathy. Specimen: blood. This sequence joins TRBV6-1 and TRBJ1-1; D not resolved. CDR3 DNA: TGTGCCAGCAAAAATTTCCTCGAAGCTTTCTTT. Protein sequence: CASKNFLEAFF.